Below, one TCR beta chain is given with its context. The antigen it recognizes is unknown. No base-level quality is on record; no much larger clone is a single base apart. The entry originates in a study of beta chain features in type 1 diabetes (dated by TCRdb to 2016 to 2018). For context, the study as a whole: No differences in mean age, gender distribution, total cell number or subset yield were found between patients and healthy donors. Regulatory and stem cell-like memory subsets were isolated from only 8 patients and about eight healthy donors, whereas naive and central memory subsets came from all 30 or so donors. A total of 100 million to 140 million sorted cells were examined across all samples, and the number of cells per subset was strongly correlated with RNA yield. In the study, TCRB repertoires of sorted circulating CD4+ T cell subsets from recently diagnosed type 1 diabetes patients were compared with those of matched healthy donors. Overall study results and their limits: Shorter templates might be favored by PCR, yet because patient and control samples were amplified and corrected together, any such skew would affect both groups equally. Type 1 diabetes patients showed a moderate but significant shortening of TCRB CDR3 length in all four CD4+ subsets. Only small numbers of individuals were included in the HLA sub-analyses, which left unresolved whether HLA type had any influence on TCRB rearrangement. Naive, central memory and regulatory TCRB repertoires appeared to be more alike among patients than among healthy donors. At VDJ recombination sites, patients with type 1 diabetes made fewer insertions and deleted more nucleotides, a pattern implying thymic rearrangement abnormalities. Sequencing cDNA rather than genomic DNA could over-represent highly expressing activated cells, although activation and CD3 levels did not differ between groups.

CDR1 and CDR2 are drawn from the germline V gene: KGHSH, LQKENI. The V end gives up 1 base and the J end 3 bases, leaving 2 bases in the junction not matched to a gene. Including the terminal cysteine and phenylalanine, the CDR3 comprises 14 residues. Only CDR3 DNA remains: 42 bases, in frame from the first base. The entire isolated RNA was reverse transcribed using the High Capacity cDNA Reverse Transcription Kit, and thus expressed TCRB transcripts were sequenced. Deep immunoSEQ sequencing was applied to naive, central memory and regulatory T cell samples, giving an average of roughly 3.6 million total reads per sample. Sorted cells were lysed in RLT buffer, and RNA was extracted using DNase-treated RNeasy Micro or Mini kits according to cell number. Each cell subset was processed separately to prevent cross-contamination, with patient and healthy donor samples processed together. Using the immunoSEQ multiplex PCR, TCRB sequences were amplified from cDNA into 87-bp fragments spanning the CDR3 region. The amplicons were sequenced using the Illumina HiSeq platform. The authors processed their data as follows. PCR bias was computationally corrected using synthetic template baselines, reads within Hamming distance 2 were collapsed, and singletons that could not be merged were discarded. Reads were aligned against IMGT to assign V, D and J genes, CDR3 length and insertions or deletions at six rearrangement sites. Within each subset, clonotype counts were normalized to sorted cell number, and only after that were true diversity and Gini coefficients computed with the tcR R package. Repertoire sharing was quantified using the overlap coefficient calculated on TCRB nucleotide sequences. TCRdb holds this immuneACCESS table with in-frame rearrangements only. Some clones are missing; in checked studies, unresolved V genes explain under half, and the rest has no known cause. V, J and clone size were drawn from that table, and D and trimming were deduced from the DNA. Recorded for this sample are 95,000 to 150,000 clones; roughly 15% of them occurred a single time. Together, the top ten hold roughly 2.5% of the sample.

Each donor gave one peripheral blood draw, approximately 110 mL on average, collected into heparinised tubes. Naive, central memory, regulatory and stem cell-like memory CD4+ T cells were sorted on a BD FACSAria II using a panel including CD45RO, CCR7, CD25, CD127, CD95 and CD27. A purity above 95% was achieved for all sorted populations. PBMCs were isolated immediately by Lymphoprep density gradient centrifugation and stained directly without culture. Samples were stained and sorted in pairs, with one healthy donor and one patient per experiment, so that batch effects were minimized. This clonotype was obtained from a man younger than 45 with type 1 diabetes. In this chain, TRBV18 is recombined with TRBJ2-7, with 8 middle bases fitting TRBD1. Source material: central memory CD4+ T cells from blood. For the CDR3, the sequence is CASSPRGQDYEQYF. In nucleotides, the sequence is TGTGCCAGCTCACCACGGGGACAGGACTACGAGCAGTACTTC. The CDR3, completed at both ends by the reference TRBV18 and TRBJ2-7 genes, gives the full variable domain NAGVMQNPRHLVRRRGQEARLRCSPMKGHSHVYWYRQLPEEGLKFMVYLQKENIIDESGMPKERFSAEFPKEGPSILRIQQVVRGDSAAYFCASSPRGQDYEQYFGPGTRLTVT.